The table lists the clone carrying this TCR beta chain with a few counts. The entry originates in a study of blood T cell repertoires in COVID-19. Study-level background: The samples span acute and convalescent COVID-19 from the United States, Italy and Spain.

Original processing notes: Nucleated cell number was recorded as an estimate derived from reference gene primer amplification. Measured with immunoSEQ multiplex PCR; TCRdb has only the in-frame clones, and not every one. The D gene and trimming were derived from the DNA, and the V and J assignments and clone size from that table. The table has 110,000 or so clones, roughly 80% seen once. Between the trimmed V and J ends, which lost 0 bases and 4 bases, there was a span of 4 bases. The CDR3 totals 14 residues. Germline loops: CDR1 MGHRA, CDR2 YSYEKL. The chain joins TRBV4-1 to TRBJ1-6; D gene unclear. The TCR was taken from a man over 45 with acute or convalescent COVID-19. The sample was peripheral blood. The CDR3: CASSQEQYNSPLHF. The CDR3 region has the DNA TGCGCCAGCAGCCAAGAACAGTATAATTCACCCCTCCACTTT.